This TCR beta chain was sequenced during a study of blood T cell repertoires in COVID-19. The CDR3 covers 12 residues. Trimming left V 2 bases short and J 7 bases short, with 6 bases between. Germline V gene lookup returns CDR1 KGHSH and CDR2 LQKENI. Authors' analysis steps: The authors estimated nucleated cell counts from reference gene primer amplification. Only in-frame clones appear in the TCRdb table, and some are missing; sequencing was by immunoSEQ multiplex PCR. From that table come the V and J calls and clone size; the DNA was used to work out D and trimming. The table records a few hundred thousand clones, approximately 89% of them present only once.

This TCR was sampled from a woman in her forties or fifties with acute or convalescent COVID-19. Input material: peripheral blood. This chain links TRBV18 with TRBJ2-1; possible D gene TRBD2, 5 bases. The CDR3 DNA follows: TGTGCCAGCTCACCAGGCGGGAATGAGCAGTTCTTC. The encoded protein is CASSPGGNEQFF.